One and the same sample provided the 28 T cell receptor beta chains below, sequenced in a study of sequential checkpoint blockade in melanoma. The data were produced by immunoSEQ multiplex PCR, yet TCRdb's version contains in-frame clones alone and is incomplete. This table holds under 800 clones, 28% found once. Treatment indicated: randomized to nivolumab then ipilimumab (arm A) or the reverse (arm B). The source material was tumor tissue (inferred from file names), sampled from a patient given nivolumab and ipilimumab in sequence. Every receptor here comes from a human donor with melanoma.

The V call is TRBV19, the J call TRBJ1-1; 10 bases are shared with TRBD1. CDR3 size: 15 residues. V gave up 5 bases and J gave up 4 bases; unmatched junction bases: 7. CDR1 LNHDA and CDR2 SQIVND come from the germline V gene (reference sequence). The CDR3 DNA follows: TGTGCCAGTAGTTGGCCGGGACAGGGGAGCACTGAAGCTTTCTTT. Residues: CASSWPGQGSTEAFF. Full variable domain (remainder filled in from reference TRBV19 and TRBJ1-1): DGGITQSPKYLFRKEGQNVTLSCEQNLNHDAMYWYRQDPGQGLRLIYYSQIVNDFQKGDIAEGYSVSREKKESFPLTVTSAQKNPTAFYLCASSWPGQGSTEAFFGQGTRLTVV.

Within the sample, this clone is hyperexpanded. The DNA of the CDR3 is TGTGCCAGCAGTGACCCGGGACTCTCCGGGGAGCAGTACTTC. This codes for CASSDPGLSGEQYF. The V call is TRBV6-8, the J call TRBJ2-7, with a weak D call TRBD2 (6 bases). The V end lost 5 bases, the J end lost 7 bases, and 18 bases lay between the germline ends. This CDR3 is 14 amino acids long. Germline V gene lookup returns CDR1 MNHGY and CDR2 SAAAGT.

This rearrangement joins TRBV15 to TRBJ2-1; 11 nucleotides align to TRBD2. The CDR3 length is 16 residues. Germline values: CDR1 LNHNV, CDR2 YYDKDF (reference sequence). V was pared by 6 bases and J by 8 bases, with 12 bases of the junction left unmatched. CDR3 sequence (DNA): TGTGCCACCAGATCGACTAGCGGGAAGGTTGGCGATGAGCAGTTCTTC. As protein: CATRSTSGKVGDEQFF.

The chain has TRBV11-3 and TRBJ2-3; a possible D gene is TRBD1 (5 bases). This CDR3 spans 16 amino acids. From germline, CDR1 is SGHNT and CDR2 YENEEA. The V gene lost 5 bases and the J gene lost 2 bases, with 17 bases spanning the gap. CDR3: CASSQLLDSYTDTQYF. In DNA form, the CDR3 reads TGTGCCAGCAGCCAACTATTAGACAGTTACACAGATACGCAGTATTTT.

The chain uses TRBV18 and TRBJ2-5; 11 nucleotides match TRBD1. Germline V gene lookup returns CDR1 KGHSH and CDR2 LQKENI. This CDR3 comprises 15 residues. V shed 2 bases and J 2 bases; nucleotides not matched to a gene: 1. Here the CDR3 DNA reads TGTGCCAGCTCACCAGGGACAGGGGGTCAAGAGACCCAGTACTTC. Translating gives CASSPGTGGQETQYF.

By sample share, this clone is medium-sized (0.01 to 0.1%). In DNA, the CDR3 is TGTGCCGGGACGACGGAAGTAGCTAACTATGGCTACACCTTC. Translating gives CAGTTEVANYGYTF. V gene TRBV12-2 combines with J gene TRBJ1-2. TRBV12-2 is flagged as a pseudogene. CDR3 length: 14 amino acids.

This clone has a handful of counts. This chain uses TRBV28 with TRBJ2-7, with TRBD1 identical over 8 bases. The CDR3 has 13 residues. In germline, CDR1 is MDHEN, CDR2 SYDVKM. V trimming: 5 bases; J trimming: 2 bases; junction bases outside the gene matches: 2. The CDR3 is CASSKQGAYEQYF. CDR3 DNA sequence: TGTGCCAGCAGTAAACAGGGGGCCTACGAGCAGTACTTC.

The chain has TRBV16 and TRBJ1-5; D not certain. The length of the CDR3 is 15 residues. Trimming took 0 bases from V and 4 from J, leaving 10 bases between them. CDR1 KGHSY and CDR2 FQNENV come from the germline V gene. The CDR3 here is CASSQSSGSNQPQHF. The CDR3 coding sequence is TGTGCCAGCAGCCAATCGTCCGGCAGTAATCAGCCCCAGCATTTT.

The gene calls are TRBV11-3 and TRBJ2-7; 10 positions match TRBD1. V was clipped by 5 bases and J by 2 bases; unmatched bases: 3. The CDR3 consists of 14 residues. CDR1 and CDR2 from the germline V gene are SGHNT and YENEEA. The CDR3 sequence: CASSPGQGAYEQYF. DNA for the CDR3: TGTGCCAGCAGCCCCGGACAGGGGGCCTACGAGCAGTACTTC.

This clone was counted between two and nine times. This chain joins TRBV15 and TRBJ2-1; no firm D call. V shed 0 bases and J shed 5 bases, with 8 bases lying between them. CDR1 is LNHNV, CDR2 YYDKDF, per germline (reference sequence). The CDR3 loop spans 14 amino acids. The CDR3 coding sequence is TGTGCCACCAGCAGAGAAGTGGTTCACAATGAGCAGTTCTTC. Protein: CATSREVVHNEQFF.

This chain joins TRBV6-7 and TRBJ1-1; possibly TRBD1 for D (5 bases). TRBV6-7 is sorted into the ORF group, with uncertain function. V gave up 4 bases and J gave up 5 bases, with 5 bases separating them. The CDR3 loop spans 11 amino acids. The CDR3 region has the DNA TGTGCCAGCAGTTGGGGGACTGAAGCTTTCTTT. It encodes CASSWGTEAFF.

In its sample, this clone is medium-sized. The CDR3 DNA follows: TGTGCCAGCAGCGTAGAGGAGGGGTCACTTCAACACAACACCGGGGAGCTGTTTTTT. Its translation: CASSVEEGSLQHNTGELFF. V gene TRBV9 combines with J gene TRBJ2-2, with TRBD2 as a possible D gene (6 bases). Trimming took off 0 bases at V and 2 bases at J, with 20 bases between the two ends. The CDR3 is made up of 19 amino acids. Germline CDR1 is SGDLS and CDR2 is YYNGEE.

This clone was counted a few times. The chain is built from TRBV6-8 and TRBJ2-5; 10 bases line up with TRBD1. The CDR3 loop spans 20 amino acids. The germline V gene encodes CDR1 MNHGY and CDR2 SAAAGT. The trim removed 0 bases at V and 5 bases at J, leaving 18 bases unmatched. The chain's CDR3 is CASSYSPPRQTGGMEETQYF. The CDR3 DNA sequence: TGTGCCAGCAGTTACTCTCCTCCTCGCCAGACAGGGGGCATGGAGGAGACCCAGTACTTC.

This rearrangement joins TRBV18 to TRBJ2-3; 11 bases are shared with TRBD2. There are 15 residues in the CDR3. After removal of 0 bases from V and 9 bases from J, the junction contained 5 bases not matched to a gene. Germline V gives CDR1 KGHSH, CDR2 LQKENI. This CDR3 is CASSPPLTSGVTQYF. CDR3 nucleotide sequence: TGTGCCAGCTCACCACCGTTGACTAGCGGGGTCACGCAGTATTTT.

Only a few counts were recorded for this clone. The V and J genes are TRBV14 and TRBJ2-3; 9 bases agree with TRBD2. Unmatched junction bases numbered 7, after V lost 2 bases and J lost 4 bases. Germline CDR1 is SGHDN and CDR2 is FVKESK. CDR3 length: 16 residues. DNA for the CDR3: TGTGCCAGCAGCCAAAAACTAGCGGGCCAAGCAGATACGCAGTATTTT. This gives the protein CASSQKLAGQADTQYF.

This rearrangement joins TRBV6-8 to TRBJ1-1, with D perhaps matching TRBD1 (6 bases). This CDR3 contains 12 residues. The germline V gene encodes CDR1 MNHGY and CDR2 SAAAGT. Trimming left V 5 bases short and J 5 bases short, with 9 bases between. The CDR3 reads CASSGGATEAFF. The DNA of the CDR3 is TGTGCCAGCAGTGGGGGGGCGACTGAAGCTTTCTTT.

The chain joins TRBV11-3 to TRBJ1-4, with unresolved D. Germline assignment: CDR1 SGHNT and CDR2 YENEEA. V lost 3 bases and J lost 5, with 13 bases in between. This CDR3 contains 15 residues. In DNA form, the CDR3 reads TGTGCCAGCAGCTTCTTCAGCGTAGGGAATGAAAAACTGTTTTTT. Protein sequence: CASSFFSVGNEKLFF.

This clone showed up just once. CDR3 in amino acids: CASSSPGLGVNTEAFF. CDR3 nucleotide sequence: TGCGCCAGCAGCTCGCCGGGATTAGGGGTGAACACTGAAGCTTTCTTT. V usage is TRBV5-1 and J usage is TRBJ1-1, with D possibly being TRBD1 (5 bases). CDR1 and CDR2 (germline): SGHRS, YFSETQ. This CDR3 region has 16 residues. Trimming stripped 3 bases from V and 0 bases from J, with 15 bases between.

The CDR3 here is CASSRGRDAGPSGGEKLFF. CDR3 in DNA: TGTGCCAGTAGTAGGGGTAGGGACGCCGGACCCTCCGGGGGTGAAAAACTGTTTTTT. V is TRBV19 and J is TRBJ1-4; D perhaps matches TRBD1 (5 bases). V gave up 4 bases and J gave up 7 bases, with 28 bases separating them. The CDR3 runs to 19 residues. Germline V lookup: CDR1 LNHDA, CDR2 SQIVND (reference sequence).

The V call is TRBV15, the J call TRBJ1-2; D possibly corresponds to TRBD1 (5 bases). V was clipped by 0 bases and J by 8 bases, with 16 bases between them. The CDR3 has 15 amino acids. Germline loops: CDR1 LNHNV, CDR2 YYDKDF (reference sequence). The CDR3 nucleotides read TGTGCCACCAGCAGAGATCCTGTCAGGGCACAAGGCTACACCTTC. It encodes CATSRDPVRAQGYTF.

This clone was found a few times. The V gene is TRBV11-3, the J gene TRBJ2-5, with a tentative D call TRBD2 (6 bases). This CDR3 has 16 amino acids. Deletions cut 2 bases from V and 5 bases from J, with 18 bases between. Germline CDR1 SGHNT, CDR2 YENEEA. For the CDR3, the DNA is TGTGCCAGCAGCTTAATGGGGGGACGGGGTGGCGAGACCCAGTACTTC. Its translation: CASSLMGGRGGETQYF.

V usage is TRBV15 and J usage is TRBJ1-2, with D hard to call. This CDR3 region has 14 residues. Deletions cut 3 bases from V and 4 bases from J, with 12 bases between. The germline V gene has CDR1 LNHNV and CDR2 YYDKDF (reference sequence). The CDR3 sequence is CATSSPRETYGYTF. CDR3 DNA sequence: TGTGCCACCAGCAGTCCCCGGGAGACCTATGGCTACACCTTC.

CDR3 in DNA: TGCGCCAGCAGCTTGGATTCCCTGGGACAGGGTCGTTCACCCCTCCACTTT. Translating it yields CASSLDSLGQGRSPLHF. The rearrangement links TRBV5-1 to TRBJ1-6; TRBD1 matches at 9 bases. The germline V gene encodes CDR1 SGHRS and CDR2 YFSETQ. The CDR3 loop spans 17 amino acids. Unmatched junction bases numbered 10, after V lost 0 bases and J lost 9 bases.

The rearrangement joins TRBV15 to TRBJ2-1; 10 bases are a match to TRBD2. Per the germline V gene, CDR1 is LNHNV and CDR2 is YYDKDF (reference sequence). This CDR3 is built from 14 residues. With 6 bases clipped from V and 9 bases from J, the junction kept 8 bases outside the gene matches. The CDR3 DNA reads TGTGCCACCAGTGGACTAGCGGCCTCTTTTGAGCAGTTCTTC. Residues: CATSGLAASFEQFF.

The V and J genes are TRBV19 and TRBJ2-1; TRBD2 agrees at 8 bases. The CDR3 contains 15 residues. With 6 bases clipped from V and 4 bases from J, the junction kept 8 bases outside the gene matches. Germline V gene lookup returns CDR1 LNHDA and CDR2 SQIVND (reference sequence). Here the CDR3 reads CASSLTSGDYNEQFF. In DNA, the CDR3 is TGTGCCAGTAGCCTAACTAGCGGAGATTACAATGAGCAGTTCTTC.

This clone was detected a few times. This rearrangement joins TRBV6-8 to TRBJ2-7; 7 nucleotides align to TRBD1. Germline CDR1 is MNHGY and CDR2 is SAAAGT. V shed 6 bases, J shed 3 bases, and the junction held 5 bases outside the gene matches. This CDR3 has 13 residues. The CDR3 is CASSPTGYYEQYF. In nucleotides, the CDR3 is TGTGCCAGCAGCCCGACAGGGTACTACGAGCAGTACTTC.

The sample holds a few counts of this clone. This chain joins TRBV18 and TRBJ2-7, with 7 bases identical to TRBD1. This CDR3 comprises 14 residues. Germline V gene sequence: CDR1 KGHSH, CDR2 LQKENI. Unmatched junction bases numbered 5, after V lost 2 bases and J lost 4 bases. CDR3 nucleotides: TGTGCCAGCTCACCAGATGCAGGGGGTTACGAGCAGTACTTC. This encodes CASSPDAGGYEQYF.

This chain uses TRBV11-3 with TRBJ2-7, with D perhaps TRBD2 (5 bases). This CDR3 has 14 residues. CDR1 and CDR2 (germline): SGHNT, YENEEA. V lost 4 bases to trimming and J lost 6 bases, with 16 bases between them. DNA for the CDR3: TGTGCCAGCAGCTCGCCCATGGCGGCGGGCGAGCAGTACTTC. Translating it yields CASSSPMAAGEQYF.